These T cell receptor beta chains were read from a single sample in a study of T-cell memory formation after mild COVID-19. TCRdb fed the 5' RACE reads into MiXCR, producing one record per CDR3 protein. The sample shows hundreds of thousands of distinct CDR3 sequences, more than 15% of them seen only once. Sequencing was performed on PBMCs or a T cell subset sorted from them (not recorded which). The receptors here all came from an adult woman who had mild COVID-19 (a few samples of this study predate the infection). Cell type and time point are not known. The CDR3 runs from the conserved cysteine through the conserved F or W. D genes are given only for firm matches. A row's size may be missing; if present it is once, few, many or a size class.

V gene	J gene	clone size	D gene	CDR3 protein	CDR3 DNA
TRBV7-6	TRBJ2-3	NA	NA	CASSLGATMQYF	TGTGCCAGCAGCTTAGGCGCTACCATGCAGTATTTT
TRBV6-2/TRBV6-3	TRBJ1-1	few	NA	CASSYPTWNTEAFF	TGTGCCAGCAGTTACCCCACCTGGAACACTGAAGCTTTCTTT
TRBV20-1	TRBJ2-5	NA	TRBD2	CSARDGASGGETQYF	TGCAGTGCTAGAGATGGAGCTAGCGGGGGAGAGACCCAGTACTTC
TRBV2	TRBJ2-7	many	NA	CASSGGGPYEQYF	TGTGCCAGCAGTGGAGGGGGACCCTACGAGCAGTACTTC
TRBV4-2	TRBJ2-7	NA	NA	CASSQEGGVEQYF	TGTGCCAGCAGCCAAGAAGGTGGGGTCGAGCAGTACTTC
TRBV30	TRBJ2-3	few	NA	CAWMAGPTQYF	TGTGCCTGGATGGCAGGACCCACGCAGTATTTT
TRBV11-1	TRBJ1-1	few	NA	CASSPSHRNTEAFF	TGTGCCAGCAGCCCAAGCCATAGGAACACTGAAGCTTTCTTT
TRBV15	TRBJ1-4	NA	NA	CATSRDVEGDEKLFF	TGTGCCACCAGCAGAGATGTTGAGGGCGATGAAAAACTGTTTTTT
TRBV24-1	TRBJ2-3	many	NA	CATSDRDSTDTQYF	TGTGCCACCAGTGACCGTGACAGCACAGATACGCAGTATTTT
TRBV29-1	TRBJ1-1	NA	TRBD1	CSTDRGRTEAFF	TGCAGCACTGACAGGGGGAGGACTGAAGCTTTCTTT
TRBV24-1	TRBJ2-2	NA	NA	CATSDPGAETTGELFF	TGTGCCACCAGTGATCCCGGGGCTGAGACGACCGGGGAGCTGTTTTTT
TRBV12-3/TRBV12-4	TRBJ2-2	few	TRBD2	CASSRGLAGVGTGELFF	TGTGCCAGCAGCCGAGGACTAGCGGGGGTGGGCACCGGGGAGCTGTTTTTT
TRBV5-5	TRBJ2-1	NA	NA	CASSLGGRGYNEQFF	TGTGCCAGCAGCTTAGGAGGGAGGGGGTACAATGAGCAGTTCTTC
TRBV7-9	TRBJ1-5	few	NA	CASSDQDQPQHF	TGTGCCAGCAGCGACCAGGATCAGCCCCAGCATTTT
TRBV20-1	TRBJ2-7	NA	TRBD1	CSARKSGTGAEQYF	TGCAGTGCTAGAAAATCAGGGACAGGGGCCGAGCAGTACTTC
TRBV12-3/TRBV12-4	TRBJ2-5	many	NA	CASRLAFQETQYF	TGTGCCAGCAGGTTAGCGTTCCAGGAGACCCAGTACTTC
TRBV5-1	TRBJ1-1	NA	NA	CASSLEGDDTEAFF	TGCGCCAGCAGCTTAGAGGGGGACGACACTGAAGCTTTCTTT
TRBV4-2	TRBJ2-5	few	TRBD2	CASSPDWRGTSVETQYF	TGTGCCAGCAGCCCCGACTGGAGGGGGACTAGCGTAGAGACCCAGTACTTC
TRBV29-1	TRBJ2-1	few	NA	CSVAGTAGNEQFF	TGCAGCGTTGCCGGGACAGCGGGGAATGAGCAGTTCTTC
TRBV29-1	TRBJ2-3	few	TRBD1	CSAGDRNTDTQYF	TGCAGCGCTGGGGACAGAAACACAGATACGCAGTATTTT
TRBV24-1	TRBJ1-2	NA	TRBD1	CATSDHRGTYTF	TGTGCCACCAGTGACCACAGGGGGACCTACACCTTC
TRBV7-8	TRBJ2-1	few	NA	CASSFPGRRRTNEQFF	TGTGCCAGCAGCTTTCCGGGCAGGCGTCGGACCAATGAGCAGTTCTTC
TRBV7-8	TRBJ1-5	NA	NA	CASSLRSVGQPQHF	TGTGCCAGCAGCTTACGGTCAGTCGGGCAGCCCCAGCATTTT
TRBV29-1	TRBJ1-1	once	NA	CSSEEGIGTEAFF	TGCAGCTCTGAGGAGGGGATAGGAACTGAAGCTTTCTTT
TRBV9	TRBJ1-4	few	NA	CASSVTPRTPNEKLFF	TGTGCCAGCAGCGTAACCCCTCGGACGCCTAATGAAAAACTGTTTTTT
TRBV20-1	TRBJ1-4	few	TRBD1	CRADSGTGGKGGEKLFF	TGCAGAGCTGATTCCGGGACAGGAGGCAAAGGCGGTGAAAAACTGTTTTTT
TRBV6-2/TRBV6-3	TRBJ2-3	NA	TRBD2	CASSPLTLAGALHTQYF	TGTGCCAGCAGTCCACTCACCCTAGCGGGAGCTCTGCATACGCAGTATTTT
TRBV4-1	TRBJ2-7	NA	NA	CASSQGGRTANEQYF	TGCGCCAGCAGCCAAGGGGGGAGGACAGCTAACGAGCAGTACTTC
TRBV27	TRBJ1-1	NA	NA	CASSWTFGTEAFF	TGTGCCAGCAGTTGGACTTTTGGGACTGAAGCTTTCTTT
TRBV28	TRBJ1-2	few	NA	CASSFRREANYGYTF	TGTGCCAGCAGTTTCCGCAGGGAGGCTAACTATGGCTACACCTTC
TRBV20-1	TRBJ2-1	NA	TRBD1	CSAKSNRGYNEQFF	TGCAGTGCCAAAAGCAACAGGGGTTACAATGAGCAGTTCTTC
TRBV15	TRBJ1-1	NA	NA	CATSRDERLPFF	TGTGCCACCAGCCGGGACGAAAGGCTTCCTTTCTTT
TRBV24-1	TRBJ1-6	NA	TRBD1	CATDEPDRRYNSPLHF	TGTGCCACAGACGAACCGGACAGGCGCTATAATTCACCCCTCCACTTT
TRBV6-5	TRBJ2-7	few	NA	CASSYGRNSYEQYF	TGTGCCAGCAGTTACGGCAGAAACTCCTACGAGCAGTACTTC
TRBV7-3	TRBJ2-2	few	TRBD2	CASSQTSGRLGTGELFF	TGTGCCAGCAGCCAGACTAGCGGAAGGCTCGGAACCGGGGAGCTGTTTTTT
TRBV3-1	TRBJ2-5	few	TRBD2	CASSQHIRTSSETQYF	TGTGCCAGCAGCCAACATATAAGGACTAGCAGTGAGACCCAGTACTTC
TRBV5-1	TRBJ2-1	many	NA	CASSPDLATLVVEQFF	TGCGCCAGCAGCCCTGACTTAGCGACCCTGGTTGTTGAGCAGTTCTTC